The entry below describes one T cell receptor beta chain. Its specificity is not known. The sample originates from a study of CXCR3-negative and CXCR3-positive naive CD8 T cells. UMI-labeled TRB cDNA libraries were prepared by 5' RACE. TCRdb reprocessed the 5' RACE reads and reports one entry per CDR3 protein, with no DNA. The sample table sets out 130,000 to 150,000 distinct CDR3 sequences. The length of the CDR3 is 14 residues. The V gene's germline CDR1 is SQVTM and CDR2 ANQGSEA. Study-wide findings and caveats: TRBV-TRBJ usage was similar across naive CXCR3 subsets but distinct in memory cells. TRB CDR3 hydrophobicity was greater in CXCR3-positive naive cells than in CXCR3-negative naive cells.

The chain is built from TRBV29-1 and TRBJ2-1; TCRdb's D call of TRBD1 is untestable without DNA. Sequencing used naive CXCR3+ CD8+ T cells from blood. Subset in this sample: CD45RO-CCR7+CD27+CD95- naive CD8+ T cells expressing CXCR3 (TNR3+). This clonotype was obtained from a human donor in good health. Some clones in this sample may be carry-over from other donors' samples. The CDR3 loop is CSVEPGEGYNEQFF.